The present T cell receptor (beta chain) was sequenced within a study of cytomegalovirus exposure and HLA in healthy donors. Study conclusions and caveats: Certain indistinguishable V segments, among them TRBV6-2 and TRBV6-3, were excluded. Reportedly, HLA-A and HLA-B alleles of most subjects were accurately predicted from TCR beta. Most of the CMV-associated TCR beta chains (in a later analysis) appeared to be HLA-restricted.

With respect to this clone: The antigen remains unidentified.

Donors likely had unrecorded immune exposures despite being nominally healthy when sampled. This CDR3 region has 15 residues. Unmatched junction bases numbered 6, after V lost 3 bases and J lost 4 bases. Per the germline V gene, CDR1 is LNHDA and CDR2 is SQIVND (reference sequence). The PCR was carried out with 60 Vbeta primers and 13 Jbeta primers. Only in-frame clones appear in the TCRdb table, and some are missing; sequencing was by immunoSEQ multiplex PCR. The sample yields about 130,000 clones, approximately 70% seen once. The clonotype was recovered from a woman in her fifties or sixties in good health and CMV-seropositive. The rearrangement uses TRBV19 and TRBJ2-1; 7 nucleotides line up with TRBD2. The sequencing input was PBMCs. The CDR3 spells CASSMGQRGYNEQFF. The CDR3 DNA is TGTGCCAGTAGTATGGGCCAGCGGGGATACAATGAGCAGTTCTTC.